Below, 31 T cell receptor beta chains from the same sample are listed, as sequenced in a study of OX40 agonist ivuxolimab in advanced cancers. TCRdb keeps only in-frame clones here, not all; method: immunoSEQ multiplex PCR. The sample lists some 50,000 clones; roughly 84% were seen once. The input for sequencing was CD4+ or CD8+ T cells sorted from blood, taken in a trial of the OX40 agonist ivuxolimab. These receptors were taken from an adult with an advanced solid tumor such as melanoma, head and neck, liver or kidney cancer.

The chain employs TRBV28 and TRBJ1-5; tentatively, D is TRBD1 (6 bases). The V and J ends lost 3 bases and 0 bases respectively, with 9 bases between them. The CDR3 spans 15 residues. Looked up from germline, CDR1 is MDHEN and CDR2 is SYDVKM. CDR3 in amino acids: CASSFGQSSNQPQHF. DNA for the CDR3: TGTGCCAGCAGTTTCGGACAGTCTAGCAATCAGCCCCAGCATTTT.

The J gene is TRBJ1-1, the V gene TRBV6-1; D is possibly TRBD1 (6 bases). V lost 6 bases to trimming and J lost 0 bases, with 14 bases between them. This CDR3 region has 15 residues. Germline CDR1 reads MNHNS; CDR2 reads SASEGT. This chain's CDR3 is CASRRGQPLNTEAFF. CDR3 sequence (DNA): TGTGCCAGCAGAAGAGGACAGCCCTTGAACACTGAAGCTTTCTTT.

The chain recombines TRBV6-5 with TRBJ1-2; D unclear. The CDR3 is 12 residues long. Germline-derived CDR1 and CDR2 are MNHEY and SVGAGI. V gave up 6 bases and J gave up 5 bases, with 10 bases separating them. Here the CDR3 DNA reads TGTGCCAGCAGCACGACGGAATATGGCTACACCTTC. This codes for CASSTTEYGYTF.

In its sample, this clone was seen a few times. The chain uses TRBV30 and TRBJ1-5, with D possibly matching TRBD1 (6 bases). CDR3 size: 13 residues. The V gene's germline CDR1 is GTSNPN and CDR2 SVGIG (reference sequence). V was pared by 3 bases and J by 5 bases, with 11 bases between. CDR3 sequence (DNA): TGTGCCTGGAGGGAACAGGGCGATCAGCCCCAGCATTTT. As protein: CAWREQGDQPQHF.

The V gene is TRBV6-1, the J gene TRBJ1-2; no definite D call. V was shortened by 7 bases and J by 2 bases, with 11 bases between the two germline ends. CDR1 is MNHNS, CDR2 SASEGT, per germline. CDR3 size: 13 residues. DNA of the CDR3: TGTGCCAGCACTTTGGCAGCCAACTATGGCTACACCTTC. Translated, it gives CASTLAANYGYTF.

This rearrangement joins TRBV11-2 to TRBJ2-1; TRBD2 matches 11 bases. V lost 1 base and J lost 9; bases outside the gene matches: 8. CDR3 length equals 16 residues. Germline V gene data show CDR1 as SGHAT and CDR2 as FQNNGV. The DNA of the CDR3 is TGTGCCAGCAGCTTAGTAGTACTAGCGGGAGCAGGTGAGCAGTTCTTC. It encodes CASSLVVLAGAGEQFF. Full variable domain (remainder filled in from reference TRBV11-2 and TRBJ2-1): EAGVAQSPRYKIIEKRQSVAFWCNPISGHATLYWYQQILGQGPKLLIQFQNNGVVDDSQLPKDRFSAERLKGVDSTLKIQPAKLEDSAVYLCASSLVVLAGAGEQFFGPGTRLTVL.

The J gene is TRBJ1-2, the V gene TRBV30; D may be TRBD1 (5 bases). From germline, CDR1 is GTSNPN and CDR2 SVGIG (reference sequence). This CDR3 has 13 residues. V was trimmed by 2 bases and J by 1 base, leaving 8 bases between them. CDR3 protein: CAWSRQGNYGYTF. The DNA for the CDR3 is TGTGCCTGGAGTCGGCAGGGTAACTATGGCTACACCTTC.

J is TRBJ1-4 and V is TRBV11-2; 7 nucleotides line up with TRBD1. J gave up 7 bases and V 5 bases, and 7 bases lay outside the gene matches. Germline-derived CDR1 and CDR2 are SGHAT and FQNNGV. The length of the CDR3 is 14 residues. The CDR3 DNA reads as TGTGCCAGCAGCCCGTCGACAGGGACTGAAAAACTGTTTTTT. Protein: CASSPSTGTEKLFF.

This chain uses TRBV5-1 with TRBJ2-7; D not resolved. Germline CDR1 and CDR2: SGHRS and YFSETQ. Trimming took off 3 bases at V and 4 bases at J, with 17 bases between the two ends. The CDR3 is 15 residues long. The CDR3 DNA reads as TGCGCCAGCAGCTCGATAATAGGAAACCGTTACGAGCAGTACTTC. As protein: CASSSIIGNRYEQYF.

The rearrangement joins TRBV10-3 to TRBJ2-2, with no clear D. This CDR3 has 14 residues. V dropped 10 bases and J dropped 5 bases, with 17 bases sitting between them. Per the germline V gene, CDR1 is ENHRY and CDR2 is SYGVKD. The CDR3 is CATALNPETGELFF. The CDR3 nucleotides read TGTGCCACCGCGCTAAACCCCGAAACCGGGGAGCTGTTTTTT.

This chain connects TRBV18 to TRBJ2-5; D perhaps matches TRBD2 (5 bases). Germline values: CDR1 KGHSH, CDR2 LQKENI. V was shortened by 2 bases and J by 5 bases, with 12 bases between the two germline ends. The CDR3 consists of 14 residues. CDR3 DNA sequence: TGTGCCAGCTCACCATCGGCTAGCTTCGAGACCCAGTACTTC. Translated: CASSPSASFETQYF.

The chain couples TRBV7-8 to TRBJ2-3; D may be TRBD2 (5 bases). The CDR3 runs 13 residues. Trimming left V 8 bases short and J 0 bases short, with 9 bases between. Per the germline V gene, CDR1 is SGHVS and CDR2 is FQNEAQ. CDR3 DNA sequence: TGTGCCAGCGGGGAGCCCAGCACAGATACGCAGTATTTT. Amino acid sequence: CASGEPSTDTQYF.

The chain is built from TRBV27 and TRBJ2-7; TRBD1 matches 11 bases. CDR3 length: 15 residues. Germline lookup yields CDR1 MNHEY and CDR2 SMNVEV (reference sequence). The ends lost 4 bases at V and 3 bases at J; junction bases unmatched: 5. CDR3 coding DNA: TGTGCCAGCAGTTCGGGGGGGACAGGGGGCTACGAGCAGTACTTC. It is translated as CASSSGGTGGYEQYF.

The J gene is TRBJ2-3, the V gene TRBV27, with D possibly TRBD1 on 5 matching bases. Germline V gives CDR1 MNHEY, CDR2 SMNVEV (reference sequence). V was trimmed by 5 bases and J by 5 bases, leaving 26 bases between them. The CDR3 contains 18 residues. The CDR3 is CASSPRLDRYNSRDTQYF. The CDR3 DNA sequence: TGTGCCAGCAGTCCTCGACTCGACAGATACAATAGTCGAGATACGCAGTATTTT.

The chain combines TRBV18 with TRBJ2-5; possible D gene TRBD2, 5 bases. CDR1 is KGHSH and CDR2 is LQKENI in the germline V gene. The CDR3 is 16 residues long. Between the trimmed V and J ends, which lost 3 bases and 1 base, there was a span of 15 bases. CDR3 coding DNA: TGTGCCAGCTCACCCGCCTCAAGCGGACCCCAAGAGACCCAGTACTTC. This gives the protein CASSPASSGPQETQYF. Combining the CDR3 with reference TRBV18 and TRBJ2-5 gives the whole variable domain NAGVMQNPRHLVRRRGQEARLRCSPMKGHSHVYWYRQLPEEGLKFMVYLQKENIIDESGMPKERFSAEFPKEGPSILRIQQVVRGDSAAYFCASSPASSGPQETQYFGPGTRLLVL.

The J gene is TRBJ2-7, the V gene TRBV7-9; possibly TRBD1 for D (6 bases). The CDR3 runs 13 residues. The V gene lost 3 bases and the J gene lost 1 base, with 7 bases spanning the gap. Germline values: CDR1 SEHNR, CDR2 FQNEAQ (reference sequence). CDR3 coding DNA: TGTGCCAGCAGCTTCCAGGGGTCCTACGAGCAGTACTTC. Its translation is CASSFQGSYEQYF.

The chain employs TRBV7-2 and TRBJ1-3; 8 positions match TRBD1. Germline trimming cut 4 bases from V and 0 bases from J; bases unmatched to any gene: 8. The germline V gene encodes CDR1 SGHTA and CDR2 FQGNSA. The CDR3 loop spans 17 amino acids. CDR3 sequence reads: CASSSGTGIFSGNTIYF. The CDR3 DNA follows: TGTGCCAGCAGCTCCGGGACAGGAATCTTCTCTGGAAACACCATATATTTT. The whole variable domain, remainder taken from reference TRBV7-2 and TRBJ1-3, is GAGVSQSPSNKVTEKGKDVELRCDPISGHTALYWYRQSLGQGLEFLIYFQGNSAPDKSGLPSDRFSAERTGGSVSTLTIQRTQQEDSAVYLCASSSGTGIFSGNTIYFGEGSWLTVV.

The gene calls are TRBV9 and TRBJ1-3; TRBD1 aligns across 10 bases. The CDR3 has 16 residues. CDR1 is SGDLS and CDR2 is YYNGEE in the germline V gene. After removal of 4 bases from V and 0 bases from J, the junction contained 4 bases not matched to a gene. CDR3 in DNA: TGTGCCAGCAGCAAGACAGGGGGCTTCTCTGGAAACACCATATATTTT. As protein: CASSKTGGFSGNTIYF.

The chain carries TRBV6-5 and TRBJ1-6; no firm D call. V was clipped by 0 bases and J by 14 bases, with 14 bases between them. From germline, CDR1 is MNHEY and CDR2 SVGAGI. The CDR3 is made up of 14 amino acids. The CDR3 spells CASSYSRTAVSLHF. CDR3 nucleotide sequence: TGTGCCAGCAGTTACTCGAGGACCGCGGTATCCCTCCACTTT.

DNA for the CDR3: TGTGCCAGCAGCGTAGCTCCCCCCCCAGGGGTGGAAGATACGCAGTATTTT. This translates into CASSVAPPPGVEDTQYF. The chain uses TRBV9 and TRBJ2-3, with D perhaps matching TRBD1 (6 bases). Looked up from germline, CDR1 is SGDLS and CDR2 is YYNGEE. The CDR3 length is 17 residues. V was clipped by 0 bases and J by 5 bases, with 19 bases between them.

This rearrangement joins TRBV7-3 to TRBJ2-1; either TRBD1 or TRBD2 may supply D (5 bases each). V lost 3 bases and J 7 bases, leaving 13 bases between the germline ends. The CDR3 is 14 amino acids. Germline assignment: CDR1 SGHTA and CDR2 FQGTGA. CDR3 bases: TGTGCCAGCAGCTTTGGGGGTCTGGGGAATGAGCAGTTCTTC. Protein: CASSFGGLGNEQFF.

The chain uses TRBV27 and TRBJ1-5; D is perhaps TRBD1 (6 bases). CDR3 length equals 15 residues. Germline V gene data show CDR1 as MNHEY and CDR2 as SMNVEV (reference sequence). V lost 4 bases, J lost 2 bases, and 12 bases lay in between. This CDR3 is CASSSRGAGNQPQHF. CDR3 bases: TGTGCCAGCAGTTCCCGGGGGGCCGGCAATCAGCCCCAGCATTTT.

The rearrangement links TRBV6-4 to TRBJ1-1; TRBD1 matches 9 bases. Losses at the gene ends were 2 bases for V and 9 bases for J; bases not matched to a gene: 1. The CDR3 runs 12 residues. CDR1 is MRHNA, CDR2 SNTAGT, per germline. The CDR3 region is CASSDGTGQAFF. CDR3 sequence (DNA): TGTGCCAGCAGTGACGGGACAGGGCAAGCTTTCTTT.

This clone was seen more than once but under ten times. The genes are TRBV30 and TRBJ1-1, with no clear D. CDR3 size: 12 residues. Trimming took 6 bases from V and 6 from J, leaving 14 bases between them. Germline CDR1 is GTSNPN and CDR2 is SVGIG (reference sequence). CDR3 amino acids: CACQGRVPEAFF. The CDR3 region has the DNA TGTGCCTGTCAAGGTCGGGTCCCTGAAGCTTTCTTT.

This clone rates as medium-sized. The chain uses TRBV9 and TRBJ1-5; D not resolved. The V end lost 5 bases, the J end lost 0 bases, and 9 bases lay between the germline ends. Germline V gene lookup returns CDR1 SGDLS and CDR2 YYNGEE. The CDR3 length is 14 residues. The CDR3 DNA reads TGTGCCAGCAGTGCCGTGGATAGCAATCAGCCCCAGCATTTT. It is translated as CASSAVDSNQPQHF.

This sequence joins TRBV5-4 and TRBJ2-3; 9 positions agree with TRBD1. V was clipped by 4 bases and J by 3 bases; unmatched bases: 9. The CDR3 contains 16 residues. The germline V gene has CDR1 SGHNT and CDR2 YYREEE (reference sequence). CDR3: CASSGVPGQGTDTQYF. DNA for the CDR3: TGTGCCAGCAGCGGGGTCCCGGGACAGGGAACAGATACGCAGTATTTT.

The rearrangement links TRBV6-5 to TRBJ1-4; weak D call: TRBD1 (5 bases). The CDR3 covers 15 residues. Trimming took off 6 bases at V and 5 bases at J, with 16 bases between the two ends. Germline CDR1 and CDR2: MNHEY and SVGAGI. The CDR3 spells CASRPRGWGNEKLFF. The CDR3 DNA reads TGTGCCAGCAGGCCCCGGGGATGGGGGAATGAAAAACTGTTTTTT.

The genes are TRBV30 and TRBJ1-6, with D perhaps matching TRBD1 (5 bases). V lost 0 bases, J lost 7 bases, and 10 bases lay in between. Per the germline V gene, CDR1 is GTSNPN and CDR2 is SVGIG (reference sequence). The CDR3 is made up of 14 amino acids. The CDR3 loop is CAWSVSGNNSPLHF. CDR3 DNA: TGTGCCTGGAGTGTTTCAGGGAACAATTCACCCCTCCACTTT.

In its sample, this clone was seen once. This chain connects TRBV14 to TRBJ2-5; D uncertain. The CDR3 is 12 amino acids. Trimming removed 1 base at V and 14 bases at J, with 14 bases between. CDR1 and CDR2 from the germline V gene are SGHDN and FVKESK. CDR3 sequence reads: CASSQGFAGSYF. Here the CDR3 DNA reads TGTGCCAGCAGCCAAGGTTTTGCCGGGTCTTACTTC. Complete variable domain (other parts from reference TRBV14 and TRBJ2-5): EAGVTQFPSHSVIEKGQTVTLRCDPISGHDNLYWYRRVMGKEIKFLLHFVKESKQDESGMPNNRFLAERTGGTYSTLKVQPAELEDSGVYFCASSQGFAGSYFGPGTRLLVL.

The V gene is TRBV6-5, the J gene TRBJ2-7; maybe TRBD1 (5 bases). V dropped 0 bases and J dropped 6 bases, with 15 bases sitting between them. This CDR3 contains 15 residues. The germline CDR1 and CDR2 sequences are MNHEY and SVGAGI. CDR3 in DNA: TGTGCCAGCAGTTACTCGGGGCAGACCGTTGGCGAGCAGTACTTC. Translating gives CASSYSGQTVGEQYF.

This chain uses TRBV30 with TRBJ1-5, with D perhaps TRBD1 (5 bases). Trimming took off 1 base at V and 6 bases at J, with 10 bases between the two ends. There are 13 residues in the CDR3. Germline-derived CDR1 and CDR2 are GTSNPN and SVGIG (reference sequence). The CDR3 here is CAWSGGAGQPQHF. In DNA, the CDR3 is TGTGCCTGGAGTGGCGGGGCTGGTCAGCCCCAGCATTTT.